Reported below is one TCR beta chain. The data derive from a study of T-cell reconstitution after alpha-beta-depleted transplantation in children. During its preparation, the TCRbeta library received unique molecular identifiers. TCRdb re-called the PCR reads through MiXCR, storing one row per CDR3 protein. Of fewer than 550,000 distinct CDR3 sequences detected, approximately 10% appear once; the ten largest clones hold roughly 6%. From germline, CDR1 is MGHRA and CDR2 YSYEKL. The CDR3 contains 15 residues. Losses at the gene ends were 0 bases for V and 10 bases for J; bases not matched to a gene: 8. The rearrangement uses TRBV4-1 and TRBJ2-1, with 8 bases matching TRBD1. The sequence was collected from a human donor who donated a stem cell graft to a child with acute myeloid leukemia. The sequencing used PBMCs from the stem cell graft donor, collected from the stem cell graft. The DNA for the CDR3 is TGCGCCAGCAGCCAAGATCCGACAGGGGCGCGAGAGCAGTTCTTC. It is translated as CASSQDPTGAREQFF.